One sample yielded the 10 T cell receptor beta chains listed below, sequenced in a study of CD8 T cells in ankylosing spondylitis. TCRdb re-analysed the 5' RACE reads in MiXCR, keeping a single row per CDR3 protein. The repertoire includes fewer than 400,000 distinct CDR3 sequences, roughly 14% of them detected once, and 0.85% to 1.4% sits in the top ten. The sequencing sample was made of blood, either unsorted or a sorted T cell fraction (not recorded which). These receptors originate from a male donor with ankylosing spondylitis or in good health (not recorded which).

The V and J genes are TRBV9 and TRBJ1-2; possible D gene TRBD1, 6 bases. Trimming stripped 4 bases from V and 5 bases from J, with 18 bases between. Germline lookup yields CDR1 SGDLS and CDR2 YYNGEE. The CDR3 has 15 residues. The CDR3 sequence: CASSPLAEGTYGYTF. DNA for the CDR3: TGTGCCAGCAGCCCACTGGCAGAGGGGACATATGGCTACACCTTC.

The chain couples TRBV5-1 to TRBJ2-1; 7 bases fit TRBD1. The V gene's germline CDR1 is SGHRS and CDR2 YFSETQ. V lost 6 bases and J lost 0; bases outside the gene matches: 6. There are 15 residues in the CDR3. This CDR3 reads CASTEQGSSYNEQFF. Written as DNA, the CDR3 is TGCGCCAGCACCGAACAGGGGAGCTCCTACAATGAGCAGTTCTTC.

This chain connects TRBV3-1 to TRBJ2-7; weak D call: TRBD1 (6 bases). Per the germline V gene, CDR1 is LGHDT and CDR2 is YNNKEL (reference sequence). With 0 bases removed from V and 2 bases from J, the gap between germline ends came to 14 bases. CDR3 length: 16 residues. CDR3 protein: CASSQDGTGRTYEQYF. Written as DNA, the CDR3 is TGTGCCAGCAGCCAAGATGGCACAGGGCGCACCTACGAGCAGTACTTC.

The chain has TRBV12-3 or TRBV12-4 and TRBJ1-1, with TRBD1 as a possible D gene (5 bases). Trimming took 5 bases from V and 10 from J, leaving 20 bases between them. This CDR3 is built from 14 residues. CDR3 sequence (DNA): TGTGCCAGCAGTCTCGGTGGGGTGCAGGGCACAGCTTTCTTT. Its protein product is CASSLGGVQGTAFF.

This clonotype occurred a few times. The chain joins TRBV20-1 to TRBJ1-6; TRBD1 matches at 9 bases. There are 14 residues in the CDR3. Germline CDR1 is DFQATT and CDR2 is SNEGSKA (reference sequence). V lost 1 base to trimming and J lost 10 bases; unmatched junction nucleotides: 5. The CDR3 nucleotides are TGCAGTGCTAGAGTGAGGGACAGGGCGTCACCCCTCCACTTT. As protein: CSARVRDRASPLHF.

The chain is built from TRBV6-1 and TRBJ2-5, with TRBD2 matching 12 bases. The V gene end was trimmed by 3 bases and the J gene end by 3 bases; junction bases not matched to a gene: 5. Per the germline V gene, CDR1 is MNHNS and CDR2 is SASEGT. The CDR3 runs 16 residues. DNA for the CDR3: TGTGCCAGCAGTGACCCTCGGACTAGCGGGAAAGAGACCCAGTACTTC. It translates to CASSDPRTSGKETQYF.

This clonotype occurred a few times. The chain carries TRBV12-3 or TRBV12-4 and TRBJ1-1, with D hard to call. This CDR3 is 14 amino acids long. The V end was cut by 6 bases, the J end by 1 base, with 12 bases between. The chain's CDR3 is CASRGSKGNTEAFF. The CDR3 DNA sequence: TGTGCCAGCAGAGGGTCTAAGGGGAACACTGAAGCTTTCTTT.

This clonotype was recorded many times. The V call is TRBV5-1, the J call TRBJ1-1, with D tentatively TRBD1 (6 bases). Per germline, CDR1 SGHRS and CDR2 YFSETQ. The V and J ends lost 6 bases and 0 bases respectively, with 18 bases between them. There are 16 residues in the CDR3. CDR3 nucleotides: TGCGCCAGCACCCCCGGACAGCCTGTGATGAACACTGAAGCTTTCTTT. Translation: CASTPGQPVMNTEAFF. Drawing the rest from reference TRBV5-1 and TRBJ1-1, the complete variable domain is KAGVTQTPRYLIKTRGQQVTLSCSPISGHRSVSWYQQTPGQGLQFLFEYFSETQRNKGNFPGRFSGRQFSNSRSEMNVSTLELGDSALYLCASTPGQPVMNTEAFFGQGTRLTVV.

The gene calls are TRBV7-8 and TRBJ1-2, with TRBD1 as a possible D gene (6 bases). The CDR3 totals 17 residues. Between the trimmed V and J ends, which lost 7 bases and 4 bases, there was a span of 25 bases. Germline lookup yields CDR1 SGHVS and CDR2 FQNEAQ. The CDR3 sequence is CASTLWSRGQGGYGYTF. The CDR3 DNA reads TGTGCCAGCACCCTCTGGTCACGGGGGCAGGGTGGCTATGGCTACACCTTC.

This clonotype was seen only a few times. CDR3 sequence: CASSLQGGRLTDTQYF. CDR3 DNA: TGCGCCAGCAGCTTGCAGGGGGGCCGGCTCACAGATACGCAGTATTTT. V gene TRBV5-1 combines with J gene TRBJ2-3; a possible D gene is TRBD1 (7 bases). The CDR3 loop spans 16 amino acids. The V gene's germline CDR1 is SGHRS and CDR2 YFSETQ. V lost 1 base to trimming and J lost 2 bases, with 14 bases between them.